These 9 T cell receptor beta chains came from one sample sequenced in a study of CD8+ T cells in alopecia areata. Once RNA had been extracted, it was reverse transcribed into cDNA to act as the sequencing template. TCRdb keeps only in-frame clones here, not all; method: immunoSEQ multiplex PCR. The repertoire has about 97,000 clones, less than 50% of them found once; the top ten carry about 1.2%. The sequenced sample was CD4+ T cells sorted from blood. These receptors were taken from a human donor with alopecia areata.

The chain links TRBV27 to TRBJ2-7, with TRBD1 as a possible D gene (5 bases). This CDR3 spans 17 amino acids. Trimming stripped 0 bases from V and 1 base from J, with 16 bases between. The germline CDR1 and CDR2 sequences are MNHEY and SMNVEV (reference sequence). The CDR3 DNA reads as TGTGCCAGCAGTTTATCGTGGGGCCTCAGGGCTTCCTACGAGCAGTACTTC. This encodes CASSLSWGLRASYEQYF.

V and J are TRBV4-3 and TRBJ2-1; D gene ambiguous. Germline lookup yields CDR1 LGHNA and CDR2 YSLEER. The V end was cut by 2 bases, the J end by 5 bases, with 19 bases between. CDR3 length: 17 amino acids. The CDR3 spells CASSQQPQPGENNEQFF. The CDR3 nucleotides read TGCGCCAGCAGCCAACAGCCCCAGCCCGGAGAAAACAATGAGCAGTTCTTC.

This clone was detected a few times. The chain is built from TRBV30 and TRBJ2-2, with D perhaps TRBD2 (5 bases). The CDR3 has 14 residues. Per the germline V gene, CDR1 is GTSNPN and CDR2 is SVGIG (reference sequence). V lost 1 base and J 1 base, leaving 7 bases between the germline ends. CDR3 amino acids: CAWSGTENTGELFF. The CDR3, as DNA: TGTGCCTGGAGTGGGACTGAGAACACCGGGGAGCTGTTTTTT. The variable domain in full, with the rest retrieved from reference TRBV30 and TRBJ2-2, is SQTIHQWPATLVQPVGSPLSLECTVEGTSNPNLYWYRQAAGRGLQLLFYSVGIGQISSEVPQNLSASRPQDRQFILSSKKLLLSDSGFYLCAWSGTENTGELFFGEGSRLTVL.

The sample holds one count of this clone. The chain combines TRBV30 with TRBJ1-5; D is unclear. This CDR3 is 14 amino acids long. Germline V gene sequence: CDR1 GTSNPN, CDR2 SVGIG (reference sequence). V was cut by 2 bases and J by 7 bases, with 15 bases left in between. CDR3 amino acids: CAWSPTRAGQPQHF. Here the CDR3 DNA reads TGTGCCTGGAGTCCAACCCGGGCGGGGCAGCCCCAGCATTTT.

The chain couples TRBV6-5 to TRBJ2-3, with 7 bases aligning to TRBD1. Trimming took 5 bases from V and 1 from J; bases not matched to a gene: 3. The CDR3 consists of 14 residues. Looked up from germline, CDR1 is MNHEY and CDR2 is SVGAGI. DNA for the CDR3: TGTGCCAGCAGTCAAGACAGGGGCACAGATACGCAGTATTTT. It specifies CASSQDRGTDTQYF.

The chain recombines TRBV18 with TRBJ2-3; D is undetermined. The CDR3 is made up of 15 amino acids. Trimming pared 3 bases from V and 2 bases from J, leaving 12 bases between. CDR1 is KGHSH and CDR2 is LQKENI in the germline V gene. CDR3 region: CASSPDRRSTDTQYF. Written as DNA, the CDR3 is TGTGCCAGCTCACCGGATAGACGATCCACAGATACGCAGTATTTT. The variable domain in full, completed from reference TRBV18 and TRBJ2-3, reads NAGVMQNPRHLVRRRGQEARLRCSPMKGHSHVYWYRQLPEEGLKFMVYLQKENIIDESGMPKERFSAEFPKEGPSILRIQQVVRGDSAAYFCASSPDRRSTDTQYFGPGTRLTVL.

This chain uses TRBV29-1 with TRBJ1-2; perhaps TRBD1 as D (6 bases). Germline lookup yields CDR1 SQVTM and CDR2 ANQGSEA. CDR3 size: 12 residues. The germline V and J ends were trimmed by 6 bases and 2 bases, with 10 bases remaining between them. The CDR3 region has the DNA TGCAGCGTCCGGACAGACAACTATGGCTACACCTTC. It encodes CSVRTDNYGYTF.

This clone turned up a few times. This sequence joins TRBV30 and TRBJ1-2; a possible D gene is TRBD1 (5 bases). The germline V gene encodes CDR1 GTSNPN and CDR2 SVGIG (reference sequence). This CDR3 comprises 15 residues. Deletions cut 1 base from V and 6 bases from J, with 18 bases between. The DNA for the CDR3 is TGTGCCTGGAGTGCGGTCGGGGGAGTGGCTGATGGCTACACCTTC. Translation gives CAWSAVGGVADGYTF.

CDR3 coding DNA: TGCGCCAGCAGCTTGGATGGCCGGGCCTACAATGAGCAGTTCTTC. Its translation is CASSLDGRAYNEQFF. The chain couples TRBV5-1 to TRBJ2-1; D is ambiguous. Trimming pared 0 bases from V and 2 bases from J, leaving 9 bases between. The germline V gene has CDR1 SGHRS and CDR2 YFSETQ. CDR3 length equals 15 residues.